The TCR beta chain under discussion was sequenced for a study of blood T cells in healthy people across ages. At the level of the study: About one barcoded beta molecule was captured per two T cells (by template switching). Overall study findings and caveats: Both naive CD4+ cell counts and diversity were greater in long-lived donors than in aged donors.

At least 6 million PBMCs were isolated per sample. Notes on this clonotype: Its specificity is not known.

The use of a sample-barcoded 5' primer and a J-beta primer mix characterized a second PCR of 7 to 11 cycles. TCRdb reanalysed the 5' RACE reads using MiXCR and keeps one entry per CDR3 protein. The sample lists some 1,800,000 distinct CDR3 sequences; roughly two fifths were seen once. Trimming removed 4 bases from V and 0 bases from J, with 7 bases in between. The CDR3 sequence is 13 residues long. CDR1 and CDR2 from the germline V gene are MDHEN and SYDVKM. The chain combines TRBV28 with TRBJ2-7; the D is unclear. The source material was blood. The receptor comes from a human donor in good health. Written as DNA, the CDR3 is TGTGCCAGCAGTTGGCCAAGCTCCTACGAGCAGTACTTC. Encoded protein: CASSWPSSYEQYF. Filled out from reference TRBV28 and TRBJ2-7, the complete variable domain reads DVKVTQSSRYLVKRTGEKVFLECVQDMDHENMFWYRQDPGLGLRLIYFSYDVKMKEKGDIPEGYSVSREKKERFSLILESASTNQTSMYLCASSWPSSYEQYFGPGTRLTVT.